Sequencing of this T cell receptor (beta chain) was carried out in a study of cytomegalovirus exposure and HLA in healthy donors. A multiplex PCR was run with 60 Vbeta primers and 13 Jbeta primers. Here immunoSEQ multiplex PCR was the method, and the copy in TCRdb shows in-frame clones only, minus some. The table lists 100,000 to 150,000 clones, around three quarters of them singletons. V was clipped by 3 bases and J by 3 bases, with 9 bases between them. This CDR3 is built from 14 residues. Germline loops: CDR1 SGDLS, CDR2 YYNGEE. The V call is TRBV9, the J call TRBJ1-4; perhaps TRBD1 as D (6 bases). Sequenced sample: PBMCs. This clonotype was sampled from a man aged 35-49 years in good health and CMV-seronegative. As DNA, the CDR3 is TGTGCCAGCAGCGCGGGACACCCTAATGAAAAACTGTTTTTT. Translating it yields CASSAGHPNEKLFF.